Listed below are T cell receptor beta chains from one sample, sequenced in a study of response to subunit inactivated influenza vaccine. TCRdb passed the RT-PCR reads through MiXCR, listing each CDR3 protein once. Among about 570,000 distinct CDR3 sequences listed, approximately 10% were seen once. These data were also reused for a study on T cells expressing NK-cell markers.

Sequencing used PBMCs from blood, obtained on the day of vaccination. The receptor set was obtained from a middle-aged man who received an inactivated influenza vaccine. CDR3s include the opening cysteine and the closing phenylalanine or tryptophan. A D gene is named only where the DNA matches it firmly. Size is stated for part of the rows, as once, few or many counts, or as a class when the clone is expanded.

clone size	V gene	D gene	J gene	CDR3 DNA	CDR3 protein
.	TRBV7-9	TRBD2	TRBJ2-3	TGTGCCAGCAGCCGGGGACTAGAGAACACAGATACGCAGTATTTT	CASSRGLENTDTQYF
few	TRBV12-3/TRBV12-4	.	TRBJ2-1	TGTGCCAGCAGTTTTGGCTGGTCAAGCTACAATGAGCAGTTCTTC	CASSFGWSSYNEQFF
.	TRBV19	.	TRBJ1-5	TGTGCCAGTAGTATCCCGGGGCCTCGCAATCAGCCCCAGCATTTT	CASSIPGPRNQPQHF
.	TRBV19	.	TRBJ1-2	TGTGCCAGTGGTATAGACCTTACCTATGGCTACACCTTC	CASGIDLTYGYTF
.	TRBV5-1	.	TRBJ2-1	TGCGCCAGCAGCTACAGGGACGCGTCCTACAATGAGCAGTTCTTC	CASSYRDASYNEQFF
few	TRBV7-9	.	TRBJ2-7	TGTGCCAGCAGCGGGGGAGACGAGCAGTACTTC	CASSGGDEQYF
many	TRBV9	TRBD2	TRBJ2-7	TGCGCCAGCAGCCCTTCGGGTAGCGGGAGTTACGAGCAGTACTTC	CASSPSGSGSYEQYF
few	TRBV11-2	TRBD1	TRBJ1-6	TGTGCCAGCACCGTCACAGGGGGCTCACCCCTCCACTTT	CASTVTGGSPLHF
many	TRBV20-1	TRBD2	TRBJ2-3	TGCAGTGCCAGTAGGACTAGCGGGAGATCGGATACGCAGTATTTT	CSASRTSGRSDTQYF
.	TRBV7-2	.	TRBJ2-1	TGTGCCAGCAGCATCGGGGTGTTGGGCGATCTCAATGAGCAGTTCTTC	CASSIGVLGDLNEQFF
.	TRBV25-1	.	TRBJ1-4	TGTGCCAGCAGTGAATATCAGGGTACTAATGAAAAACTGTTTTTT	CASSEYQGTNEKLFF
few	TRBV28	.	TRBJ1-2	TGTGCCAGCAGTTTACCACAGGGCTCGGGCTACACCTTC	CASSLPQGSGYTF
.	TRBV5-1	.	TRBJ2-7	TGCGCCAGCAGTCCGCTAGACTACTCCTACGAGCAGTACTTC	CASSPLDYSYEQYF
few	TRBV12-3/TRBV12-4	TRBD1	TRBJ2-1	TGTGCCAGCATCCAGGGGGCATTGTACAATGAGCAGTTCTTC	CASIQGALYNEQFF
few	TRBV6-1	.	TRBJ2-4	TGTGCCAGCCCCCCCTCTCTATCACCTAAAAACATTCAGTACTTC	CASPPSLSPKNIQYF
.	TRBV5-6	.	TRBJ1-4	TGTGCCAGCAGCTTGGGATGGAATGAAAAACTGTTTTTT	CASSLGWNEKLFF
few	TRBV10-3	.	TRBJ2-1	TGTGCCATCAGTGAGTCGGTCTATTCCTCCTACAATGAGCAGTTCTTC	CAISESVYSSYNEQFF